This record concerns one TCR beta chain sequence. What this receptor recognizes is not known. Within one base of it there is no much larger clone, and no base qualities were kept. The sample belongs to a study of blood T cell repertoires in COVID-19 (dated by TCRdb to the early 2020s). Context from the whole study: The collaborator samples originated in the United States, Italy and Spain and spanned the acute and convalescent phases of COVID-19. HLA class I and class II types, where available, came from metadata supplied by the sample provider rather than from assay-based typing. A freely available public database, intended as a resource for researchers studying the immune response to SARS-CoV-2, is where the repertoires were released. Sample metadata almost always included a de-identified subject ID, COVID-19 status, age in years and sex. Samples came from the ongoing ImmuneRACE study (first 160 participants) plus 1,254 subjects from 6 global collaborators. The prospective study material was composed of cDNA or gDNA derived from T cells, B-cell-depleted T cells, or PBMCs. Deeply sampled blood TCRbeta repertoires from subjects exposed to, actively infected with, or recovered from COVID-19 were included in the dataset. General study outcomes and caveats: The quantity of clinical and demographic metadata differed by source and by participant and was supplied without curation.

Reading the germline V gene gives CDR1 SNHLY and CDR2 FYNNEI. V gives up 1 base and J gives up 4 bases, and the segment between their germline ends measures 4 bases. Including the terminal cysteine and phenylalanine, the CDR3 comprises 12 residues. The entry retains the CDR3 DNA only, 36 bases that are in frame from base 1. TCRbeta CDR3 regions were amplified from genomic DNA by means of the immunoSEQ Assay, a bias-controlled multiplex PCR. In the paper's pipeline: The number of nucleated cells in each sample was estimated from the amplification of reference gene primers within the assay. Sequence reads were collapsed and filtered to measure the absolute abundance of every unique TCRbeta CDR3 rearrangement. For each sample, productive Simpson clonality was calculated by taking the square root of Simpson's diversity index across productive rearrangements. TCRdb carries this immuneACCESS record with in-frame sequences only. Its versions omit some clonotypes, under half of them owing to an unresolved V gene in the studies checked, with the rest unexplained. That table is the source of V, J and clone size, and D and trimming were worked out from the DNA. The sample table lists fewer than 250,000 clones, roughly nine tenths of them with a count of one. The top ten clones comprise 0.7% to 0.95% of the sample.

Collaborating institutions collected whole blood in K2EDTA tubes following their own protocols. Collaborator samples were shipped for TCRbeta analysis as frozen whole blood, isolated PBMCs, or DNA extracted from either sample type. The specimen was peripheral blood. This chain joins TRBV2 to TRBJ2-5; the D gene remains uncertain. This clonotype was sampled from a woman between 65 and 79 years old with acute or convalescent COVID-19. In nucleotides, the sequence is TGTGCCAGCAGTGAAGTGCGAGAGACCCAGTACTTC. Translated, it gives CASSEVRETQYF.